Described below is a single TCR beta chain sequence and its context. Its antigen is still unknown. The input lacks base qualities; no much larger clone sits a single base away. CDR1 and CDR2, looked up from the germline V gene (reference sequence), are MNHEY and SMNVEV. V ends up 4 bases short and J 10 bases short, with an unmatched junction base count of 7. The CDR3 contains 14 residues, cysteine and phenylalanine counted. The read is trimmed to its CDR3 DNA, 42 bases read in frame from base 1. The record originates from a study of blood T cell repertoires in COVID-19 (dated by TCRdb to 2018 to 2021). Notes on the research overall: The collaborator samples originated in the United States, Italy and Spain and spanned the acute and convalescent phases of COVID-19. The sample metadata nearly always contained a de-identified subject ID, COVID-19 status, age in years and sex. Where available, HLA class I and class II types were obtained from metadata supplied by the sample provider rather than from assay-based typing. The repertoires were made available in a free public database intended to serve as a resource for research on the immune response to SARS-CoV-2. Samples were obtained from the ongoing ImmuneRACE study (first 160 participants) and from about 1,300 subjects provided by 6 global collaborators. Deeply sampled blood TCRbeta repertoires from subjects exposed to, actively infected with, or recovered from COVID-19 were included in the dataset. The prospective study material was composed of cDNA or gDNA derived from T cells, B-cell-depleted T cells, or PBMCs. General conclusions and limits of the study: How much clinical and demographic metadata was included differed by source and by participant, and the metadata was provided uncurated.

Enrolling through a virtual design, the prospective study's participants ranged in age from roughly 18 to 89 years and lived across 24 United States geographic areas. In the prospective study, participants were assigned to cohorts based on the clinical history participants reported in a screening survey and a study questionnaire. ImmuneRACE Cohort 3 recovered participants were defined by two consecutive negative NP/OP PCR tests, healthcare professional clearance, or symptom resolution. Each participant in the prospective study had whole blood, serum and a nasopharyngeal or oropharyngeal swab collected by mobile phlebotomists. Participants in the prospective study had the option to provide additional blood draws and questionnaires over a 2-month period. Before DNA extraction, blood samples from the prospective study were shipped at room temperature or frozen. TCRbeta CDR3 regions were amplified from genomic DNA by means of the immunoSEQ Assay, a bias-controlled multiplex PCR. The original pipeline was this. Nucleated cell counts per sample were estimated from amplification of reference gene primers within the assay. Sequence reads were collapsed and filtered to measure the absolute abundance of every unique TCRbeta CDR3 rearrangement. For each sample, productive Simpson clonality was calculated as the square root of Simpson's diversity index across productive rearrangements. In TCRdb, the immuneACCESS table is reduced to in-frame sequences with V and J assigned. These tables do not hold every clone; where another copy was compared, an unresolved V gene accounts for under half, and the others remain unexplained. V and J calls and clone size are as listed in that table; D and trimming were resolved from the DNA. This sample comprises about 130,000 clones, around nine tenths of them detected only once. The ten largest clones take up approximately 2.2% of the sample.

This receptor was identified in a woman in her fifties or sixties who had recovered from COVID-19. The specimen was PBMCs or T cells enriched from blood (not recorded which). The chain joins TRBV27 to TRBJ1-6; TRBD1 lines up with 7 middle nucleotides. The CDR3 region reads CASSSTRQGSPLHF. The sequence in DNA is TGTGCCAGCAGTTCCACGAGACAGGGCTCACCCCTCCACTTT.